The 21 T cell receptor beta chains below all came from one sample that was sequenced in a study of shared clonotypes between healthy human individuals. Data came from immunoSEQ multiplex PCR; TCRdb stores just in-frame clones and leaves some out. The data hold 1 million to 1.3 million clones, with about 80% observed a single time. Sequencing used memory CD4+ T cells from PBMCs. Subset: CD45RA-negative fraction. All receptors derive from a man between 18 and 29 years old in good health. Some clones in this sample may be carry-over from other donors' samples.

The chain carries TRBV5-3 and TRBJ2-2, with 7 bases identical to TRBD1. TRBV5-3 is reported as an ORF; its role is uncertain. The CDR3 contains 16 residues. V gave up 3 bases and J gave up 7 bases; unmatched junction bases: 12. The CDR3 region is CARSSDRVEDGGELFF. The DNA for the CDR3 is TGTGCCAGAAGCTCAGACAGGGTGGAAGATGGCGGGGAGCTGTTTTTT.

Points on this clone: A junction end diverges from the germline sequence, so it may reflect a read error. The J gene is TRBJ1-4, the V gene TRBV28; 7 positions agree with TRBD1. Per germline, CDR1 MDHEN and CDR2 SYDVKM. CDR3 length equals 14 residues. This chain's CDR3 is CASSSGQTNEKPFF. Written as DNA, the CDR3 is TGTGCCAGCAGTTCGGGACAGACGAATGAAAAACCGTTTTTT.

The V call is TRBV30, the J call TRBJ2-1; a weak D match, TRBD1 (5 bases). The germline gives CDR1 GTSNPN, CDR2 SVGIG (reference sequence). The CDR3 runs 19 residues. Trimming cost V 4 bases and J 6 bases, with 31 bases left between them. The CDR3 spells CAWKAPTPTPGKESNEQFF. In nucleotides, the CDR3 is TGTGCCTGGAAGGCGCCGACCCCAACCCCAGGGAAGGAGAGCAATGAGCAGTTCTTC.

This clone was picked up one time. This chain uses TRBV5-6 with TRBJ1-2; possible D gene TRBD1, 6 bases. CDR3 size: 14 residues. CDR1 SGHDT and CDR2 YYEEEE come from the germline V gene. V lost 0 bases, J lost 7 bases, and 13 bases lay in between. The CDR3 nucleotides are TGTGCCAGCAGCTTGGTCGGGGGCTATAGTGGCTACACCTTC. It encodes CASSLVGGYSGYTF.

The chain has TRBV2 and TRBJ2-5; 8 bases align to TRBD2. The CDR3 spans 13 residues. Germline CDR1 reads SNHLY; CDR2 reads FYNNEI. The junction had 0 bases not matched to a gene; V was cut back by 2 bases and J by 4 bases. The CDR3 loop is CASSELAGETQYF. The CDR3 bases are TGTGCCAGCAGTGAACTAGCGGGAGAGACCCAGTACTTC.

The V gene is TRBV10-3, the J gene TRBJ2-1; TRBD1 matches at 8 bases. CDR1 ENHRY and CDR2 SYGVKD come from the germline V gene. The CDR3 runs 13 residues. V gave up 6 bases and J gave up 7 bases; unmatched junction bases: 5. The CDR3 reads CAISQGAGNEQFF. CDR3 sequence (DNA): TGTGCCATCAGCCAGGGGGCTGGGAATGAGCAGTTCTTC.

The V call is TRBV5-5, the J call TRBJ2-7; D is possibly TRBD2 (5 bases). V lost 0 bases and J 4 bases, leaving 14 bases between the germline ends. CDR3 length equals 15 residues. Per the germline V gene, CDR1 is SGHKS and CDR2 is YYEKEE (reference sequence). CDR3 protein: CASSLVGEARYEQYF. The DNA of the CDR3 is TGTGCCAGCAGCTTGGTCGGGGAAGCGAGATACGAGCAGTACTTC.

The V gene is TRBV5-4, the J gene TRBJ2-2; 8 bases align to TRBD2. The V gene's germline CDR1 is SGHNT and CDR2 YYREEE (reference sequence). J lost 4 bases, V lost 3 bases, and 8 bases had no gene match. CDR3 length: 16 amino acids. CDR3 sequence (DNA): TGTGCCAGCAGCTACAAAAGCGGGAGCTCCACCGGGGAGCTGTTTTTT. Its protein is CASSYKSGSSTGELFF.

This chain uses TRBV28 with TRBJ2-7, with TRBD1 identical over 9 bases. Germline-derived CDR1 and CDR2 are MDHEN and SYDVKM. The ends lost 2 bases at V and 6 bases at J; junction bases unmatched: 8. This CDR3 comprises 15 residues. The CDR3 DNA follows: TGTGCCAGCAGTTTACCGGGACAGGGTGGATCCGAGCAGTACTTC. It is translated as CASSLPGQGGSEQYF.

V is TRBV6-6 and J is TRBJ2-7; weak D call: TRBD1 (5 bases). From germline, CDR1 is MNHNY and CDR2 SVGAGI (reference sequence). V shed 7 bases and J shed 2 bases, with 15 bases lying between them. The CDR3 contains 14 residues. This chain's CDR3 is CASTLWGHTYEQYF. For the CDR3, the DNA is TGTGCCAGCACTCTCTGGGGCCACACCTACGAGCAGTACTTC.

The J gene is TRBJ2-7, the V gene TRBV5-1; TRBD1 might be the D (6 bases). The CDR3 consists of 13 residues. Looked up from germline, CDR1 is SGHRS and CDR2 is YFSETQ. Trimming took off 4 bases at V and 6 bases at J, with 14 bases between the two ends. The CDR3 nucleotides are TGCGCCAGCAGCGCTACAGGGAAAGGCGAGCAGTACTTC. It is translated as CASSATGKGEQYF.

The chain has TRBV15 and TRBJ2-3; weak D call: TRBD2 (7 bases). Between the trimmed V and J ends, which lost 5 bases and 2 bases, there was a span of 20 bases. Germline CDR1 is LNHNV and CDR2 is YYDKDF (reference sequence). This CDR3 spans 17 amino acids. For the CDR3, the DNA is TGTGCCACCAGCCGGGGAGGGCGGAGGGGGGTCACAGATACGCAGTATTTT. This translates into CATSRGGRRGVTDTQYF. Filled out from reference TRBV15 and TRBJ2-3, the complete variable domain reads DAMVIQNPRYQVTQFGKPVTLSCSQTLNHNVMYWYQQKSSQAPKLLFHYYDKDFNNEADTPDNFQSRRPNTSFCFLDIRSPGLGDTAMYLCATSRGGRRGVTDTQYFGPGTRLTVL.

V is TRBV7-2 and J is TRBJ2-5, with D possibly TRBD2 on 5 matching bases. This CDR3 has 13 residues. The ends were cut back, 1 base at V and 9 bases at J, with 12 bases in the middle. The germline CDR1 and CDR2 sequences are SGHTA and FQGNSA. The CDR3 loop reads CASSLDARAAQYF. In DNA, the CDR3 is TGTGCCAGCAGCTTAGACGCGCGGGCGGCCCAGTACTTC.

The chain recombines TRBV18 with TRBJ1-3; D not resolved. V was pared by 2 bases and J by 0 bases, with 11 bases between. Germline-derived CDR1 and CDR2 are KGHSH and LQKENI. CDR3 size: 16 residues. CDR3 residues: CASSPESRTSGNTIYF. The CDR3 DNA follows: TGTGCCAGCTCACCAGAATCCAGGACCTCTGGAAACACCATATATTTT.

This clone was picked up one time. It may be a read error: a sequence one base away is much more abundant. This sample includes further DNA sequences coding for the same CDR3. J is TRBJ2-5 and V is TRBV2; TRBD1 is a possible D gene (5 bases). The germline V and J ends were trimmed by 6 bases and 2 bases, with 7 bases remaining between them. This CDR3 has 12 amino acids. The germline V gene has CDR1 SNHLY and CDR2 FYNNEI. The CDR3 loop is CASSRQQETQYF. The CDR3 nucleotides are TGTGCCAGCAGCCGACAGCAAGAGACCCAGTACTTC.

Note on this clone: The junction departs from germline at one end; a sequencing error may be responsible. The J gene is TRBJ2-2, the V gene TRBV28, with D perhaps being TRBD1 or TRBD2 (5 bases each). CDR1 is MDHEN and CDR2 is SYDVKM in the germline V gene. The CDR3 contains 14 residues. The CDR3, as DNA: TGTGCCAGCAGTCGCGTGGGACGGACCGCGGAGCTGTTTTTT. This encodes CASSRVGRTAELFF.

The CDR3 nucleotides read TGTGCCAGCAGAAGGACAGGGGGCACCGGGGAGCTGTTTTTT. Protein product: CASRRTGGTGELFF. This rearrangement joins TRBV6-1 to TRBJ2-2, with 10 nucleotides matching TRBD1. The CDR3 length is 14 residues. Trimming took 6 bases from V and 4 from J; bases not matched to a gene: 2. Germline assignment: CDR1 MNHNS and CDR2 SASEGT.

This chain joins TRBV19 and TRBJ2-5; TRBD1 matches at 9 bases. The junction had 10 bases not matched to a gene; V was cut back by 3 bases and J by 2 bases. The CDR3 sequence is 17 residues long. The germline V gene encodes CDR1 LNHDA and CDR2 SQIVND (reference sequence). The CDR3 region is CASSIYYGTGSQETQYF. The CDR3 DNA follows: TGTGCCAGTAGTATTTACTACGGGACAGGGTCTCAAGAGACCCAGTACTTC.

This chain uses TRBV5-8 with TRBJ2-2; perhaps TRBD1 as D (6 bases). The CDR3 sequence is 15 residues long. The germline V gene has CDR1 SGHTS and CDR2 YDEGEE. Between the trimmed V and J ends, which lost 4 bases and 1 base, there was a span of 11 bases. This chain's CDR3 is CASSRGTLNTGELFF. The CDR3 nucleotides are TGTGCCAGCAGCAGGGGGACGTTGAACACCGGGGAGCTGTTTTTT.

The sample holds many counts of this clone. The CDR3 sequence: CSAEGGNTIYF. Written as DNA, the CDR3 is TGCAGTGCCGAGGGTGGTAACACCATATATTTT. The rearrangement joins TRBV20-1 to TRBJ1-3, with no clear D. This CDR3 has 11 residues. Germline assignment: CDR1 DFQATT and CDR2 SNEGSKA (reference sequence). V shed 6 bases and J shed 7 bases, with 10 bases lying between them.

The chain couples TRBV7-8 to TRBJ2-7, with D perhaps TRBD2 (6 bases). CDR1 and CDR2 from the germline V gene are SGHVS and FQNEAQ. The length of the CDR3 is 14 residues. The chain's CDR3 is CASSPEPSGTYSTV. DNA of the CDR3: TGTGCCAGCAGCCCCGAACCCTCCGGGACTTACAGCACGGTC.